The 12 T cell receptor beta chains listed next were all sequenced from one sample in a study of control samples from healthy donors and cancer patients. This table comes from immunoSEQ multiplex PCR, and its TCRdb copy is limited to in-frame clones, with some not included. Seen here are 150,000 or so clones, roughly 94% observed once, and the top ten hold 13% to 15%. The source material was PBMCs. The receptors stem from a man aged 55 to 70 with colorectal cancer.

The chain links TRBV2 to TRBJ1-4; D unresolved. Germline V gives CDR1 SNHLY, CDR2 FYNNEI. Trimming stripped 8 bases from V and 8 bases from J, with 18 bases between. The CDR3 is 14 residues long. In DNA form, the CDR3 reads TGTGCCAGCCTAGAAGGGCAGGCCGGGGAAAAACTGTTTTTT. This sequence encodes CASLEGQAGEKLFF.

V is TRBV12-3 or TRBV12-4 and J is TRBJ2-3; D ambiguous. V lost 6 bases and J lost 6, with 13 bases in between. This CDR3 has 13 residues. The DNA of the CDR3 is TGTGCCAGCAGAACCCTTCTAACTGATACGCAGTATTTT. Translation gives CASRTLLTDTQYF.

The rearrangement uses TRBV9 and TRBJ1-3; tentatively, D is TRBD1 (5 bases). Trimming removed 3 bases at V and 2 bases at J, with 12 bases between. The germline CDR1 and CDR2 sequences are SGDLS and YYNGEE. The CDR3 runs to 15 residues. CDR3 nucleotide sequence: TGTGCCAGCAGCGCCCAGGAGGGGCCTGGAAACACCATATATTTT. Translating gives CASSAQEGPGNTIYF.

The chain carries TRBV5-1 and TRBJ2-7, with TRBD1 as a possible D gene (5 bases). The CDR3 is made up of 15 amino acids. Trimming shortened V by 0 bases and J by 5 bases, and 15 bases separated the two germline ends. CDR1 SGHRS and CDR2 YFSETQ come from the germline V gene. The CDR3 sequence is CASSLEPAGLDEQYF. The CDR3 region has the DNA TGCGCCAGCAGCTTGGAGCCGGCAGGGCTCGACGAGCAGTACTTC. The variable domain in full, with the rest retrieved from reference TRBV5-1 and TRBJ2-7, is KAGVTQTPRYLIKTRGQQVTLSCSPISGHRSVSWYQQTPGQGLQFLFEYFSETQRNKGNFPGRFSGRQFSNSRSEMNVSTLELGDSALYLCASSLEPAGLDEQYFGPGTRLTVT.

The chain joins TRBV1 to TRBJ1-2. TRBV1 is a pseudogene locus. The CDR3 contains 14 residues. CDR3 loop: CTSSQPGVNYGYTF. The CDR3 region has the DNA TGCACCAGCAGCCAACCCGGGGTGAACTATGGCTACACCTTC.

V and J are TRBV7-2 and TRBJ2-1, with D uncertain. V lost 3 bases and J lost 8, with 17 bases in between. The CDR3 consists of 15 residues. CDR1 SGHTA and CDR2 FQGNSA come from the germline V gene. The chain's CDR3 is CASSFPSLGRDEQFF. The CDR3 DNA sequence: TGTGCCAGCAGCTTCCCGTCACTGGGTCGGGATGAGCAGTTCTTC.

This rearrangement joins TRBV7-2 to TRBJ1-2, with 9 bases aligning to TRBD1. Looked up from germline, CDR1 is SGHTA and CDR2 is FQGNSA. The CDR3 is made up of 14 amino acids. Losses at the gene ends were 7 bases for V and 4 bases for J; bases not matched to a gene: 7. CDR3 sequence (DNA): TGTGCCAGCACCCCGGGACAGGGACCCTATGGCTACACCTTC. Its protein product is CASTPGQGPYGYTF. Combining the CDR3 with reference TRBV7-2 and TRBJ1-2 gives the whole variable domain GAGVSQSPSNKVTEKGKDVELRCDPISGHTALYWYRQSLGQGLEFLIYFQGNSAPDKSGLPSDRFSAERTGGSVSTLTIQRTQQEDSAVYLCASTPGQGPYGYTFGSGTRLTVV.

V and J are TRBV29-1 and TRBJ1-2, with no clear D. From germline, CDR1 is SQVTM and CDR2 ANQGSEA. The CDR3 is 13 amino acids. The V gene lost 5 bases and the J gene lost 4 bases, with 14 bases spanning the gap. For the CDR3, the DNA is TGCAGCGTTAGAATCGACCGCCTCTATGGCTACACCTTC. Protein product: CSVRIDRLYGYTF.

The V gene is TRBV29-1, the J gene TRBJ1-2; weak D call: TRBD1 (5 bases). Germline V gives CDR1 SQVTM, CDR2 ANQGSEA. CDR3 length: 13 amino acids. V was shortened by 1 base and J by 6 bases, with 12 bases between the two germline ends. This CDR3 is CSVEGGARDGYTF. The CDR3 DNA follows: TGCAGCGTTGAAGGGGGCGCGCGGGATGGCTACACCTTC.

The chain is built from TRBV12-3 or TRBV12-4 and TRBJ1-3; D is uncertain. CDR3 length: 11 amino acids. The V end lost 3 bases, the J end lost 4 bases, and 1 base lay between the germline ends. In DNA form, the CDR3 reads TGTGCCAGCAGTTTCGGAAACACCATATATTTT. It is translated as CASSFGNTIYF.

The chain couples TRBV29-1 to TRBJ2-5, with a weak D call TRBD1 (6 bases). V was trimmed by 0 bases and J by 5 bases, leaving 10 bases between them. CDR1 and CDR2 from the germline V gene are SQVTM and ANQGSEA. The CDR3 has 13 residues. CDR3 sequence: CSVEDRDKETQYF. The CDR3 nucleotides are TGCAGCGTTGAAGACAGGGACAAGGAGACCCAGTACTTC.

This clone was detected only once. The chain has TRBV5-1 and TRBJ1-1; TRBD1 matches at 7 bases. The CDR3 is 14 residues long. With V trimmed by 4 bases and J by 5 bases, 8 bases remained unmatched. CDR1 SGHRS and CDR2 YFSETQ come from the germline V gene. This CDR3 is CASSEEGARTEAFF. Here the CDR3 DNA reads TGCGCCAGCAGCGAGGAGGGGGCCCGGACTGAAGCTTTCTTT.